Listed here are 10 T cell receptor beta chains from one sample, sequenced in a study of T-cell memory formation after mild COVID-19. TCRdb re-analysed the 5' RACE reads in MiXCR, keeping a single row per CDR3 protein. Of tens of thousands of distinct CDR3 sequences listed, approximately 12% were seen once; the top ten hold roughly a quarter. The material sequenced was PBMCs or a T cell subset sorted from them (not recorded which). Receptors were obtained from a man younger than 30 who had mild COVID-19 (a few samples of this study predate the infection). Cell type and time point are not known.

This clonotype was observed a few times. V and J are TRBV6-5 and TRBJ1-1, with TRBD1 as a possible D gene (6 bases). Trimming took off 6 bases at V and 8 bases at J, with 10 bases between the two ends. Germline V gene sequence: CDR1 MNHEY, CDR2 SVGAGI. This CDR3 spans 11 amino acids. CDR3 sequence (DNA): TGTGCCAGCAGCTTCGACAGGGAAGCTTTCTTT. Its protein product is CASSFDREAFF.

The gene calls are TRBV5-1 and TRBJ1-1; D not resolved. The germline V gene has CDR1 SGHRS and CDR2 YFSETQ. Trimming left V 0 bases short and J 7 bases short, with 10 bases between. The CDR3 extends over 13 amino acids. The CDR3 DNA sequence: TGCGCCAGCAGCTTGGCTGGTCTAAGTGAAGCTTTCTTT. As protein: CASSLAGLSEAFF.

The chain has TRBV9 and TRBJ2-3, with D perhaps being TRBD1 or TRBD2 (6 bases each). Germline CDR1 and CDR2: SGDLS and YYNGEE. The CDR3 loop spans 16 amino acids. Trimming took 0 bases from V and 0 from J, leaving 11 bases between them. CDR3 amino acids: CASSVEGEESTDTQYF. The CDR3, as DNA: TGTGCCAGCAGCGTAGAGGGGGAGGAGAGCACAGATACGCAGTATTTT.

V and J are TRBV28 and TRBJ2-6, with D maybe TRBD2 (7 bases). CDR3 length equals 15 residues. The germline V gene encodes CDR1 MDHEN and CDR2 SYDVKM. Trimming removed 2 bases at V and 4 bases at J, with 9 bases between. For the CDR3, the DNA is TGTGCCAGCAGTTTACCGGGGGGCGGGGCCAACGTCCTGACTTTC. Its translation: CASSLPGGGANVLTF.

There are many counts of this clonotype. V usage is TRBV11-2 and J usage is TRBJ2-3; perhaps TRBD1 as D (5 bases). The V end was cut by 3 bases, the J end by 8 bases, with 18 bases between. Germline V gene lookup returns CDR1 SGHAT and CDR2 FQNNGV. The CDR3 is 15 amino acids. CDR3: CASSFGAPGFGTQYF. The CDR3 DNA is TGTGCCAGCAGCTTTGGGGCTCCAGGTTTCGGTACGCAGTATTTT.

Ten or more counts support this clonotype. V is TRBV12-3 or TRBV12-4 and J is TRBJ2-1; D possibly uses TRBD1 or TRBD2 (5 bases each). The CDR3 has 14 amino acids. V lost 1 base and J 5 bases, leaving 9 bases between the germline ends. CDR3 DNA: TGTGCCAGCAGTTTAGGAGGGGAGAACAATGAGCAGTTCTTC. Amino acid sequence: CASSLGGENNEQFF.

The chain employs TRBV11-2 and TRBJ2-3, with 9 positions matching TRBD2. V gave up 6 bases and J gave up 5 bases; unmatched junction bases: 12. Germline CDR1 and CDR2: SGHAT and FQNNGV. The CDR3 totals 16 residues. The DNA for the CDR3 is TGTGCCAGCAGTCCTTCCGCCGGGACTAGCCGAGATACGCAGTATTTT. This translates into CASSPSAGTSRDTQYF.

This clonotype has a count of ten or more. The V call is TRBV12-3 or TRBV12-4, the J call TRBJ2-3; 8 bases are shared with TRBD2. This CDR3 has 15 amino acids. The J segment lost 3 bases and the V segment lost 6 bases, leaving 8 bases of the junction unmatched. Here the CDR3 reads CASRPPGLETDTQYF. The CDR3, as DNA: TGTGCCAGCAGGCCCCCGGGACTAGAAACAGATACGCAGTATTTT.

In its sample, this clonotype was seen a few times. The chain links TRBV21-1 to TRBJ1-6; the table assigns TRBD1, which was not confirmed against the DNA. TRBV21-1 is a listed pseudogene. The CDR3 is 14 amino acids. CDR3 in amino acids: CASSKGQGNSPLHF. For the CDR3, the DNA is TGTGCCAGCAGCAAAGGACAGGGTAATTCACCCCTCCACTTT.

This clonotype was seen once. The gene calls are TRBV7-8 and TRBJ2-7; TRBD1 matches at 8 bases. Germline-derived CDR1 and CDR2 are SGHVS and FQNEAQ. V shed 7 bases, J shed 1 base, and the junction held 9 bases outside the gene matches. There are 15 residues in the CDR3. This CDR3 reads CASNPTGGQSYEQYV. The CDR3 coding sequence is TGTGCCAGCAACCCCACAGGGGGTCAGTCCTACGAGCAGTACGTC.